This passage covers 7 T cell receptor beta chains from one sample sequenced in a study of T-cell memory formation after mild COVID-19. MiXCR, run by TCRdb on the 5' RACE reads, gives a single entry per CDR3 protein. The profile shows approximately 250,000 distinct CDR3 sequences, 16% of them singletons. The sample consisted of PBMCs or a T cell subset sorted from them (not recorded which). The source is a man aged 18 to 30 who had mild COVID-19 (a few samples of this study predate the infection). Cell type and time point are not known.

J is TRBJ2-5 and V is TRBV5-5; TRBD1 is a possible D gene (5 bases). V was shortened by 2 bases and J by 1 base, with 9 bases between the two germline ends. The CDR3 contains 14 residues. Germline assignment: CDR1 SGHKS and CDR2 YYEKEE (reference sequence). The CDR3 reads CASSFLQGQETQYF. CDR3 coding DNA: TGTGCCAGCAGCTTTCTTCAGGGCCAAGAGACCCAGTACTTC.

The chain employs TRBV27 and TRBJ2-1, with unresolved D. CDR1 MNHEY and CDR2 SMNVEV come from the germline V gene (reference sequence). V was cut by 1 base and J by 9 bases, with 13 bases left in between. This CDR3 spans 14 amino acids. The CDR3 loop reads CASSLWSEPGEQFF. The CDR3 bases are TGTGCCAGCAGTTTATGGTCAGAGCCTGGTGAGCAGTTCTTC.

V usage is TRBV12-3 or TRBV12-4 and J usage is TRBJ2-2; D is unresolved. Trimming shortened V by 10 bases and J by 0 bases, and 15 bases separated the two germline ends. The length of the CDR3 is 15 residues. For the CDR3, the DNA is TGTGCCACCCCAACGTCCCAGGCGAACACCGGGGAGCTGTTTTTT. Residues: CATPTSQANTGELFF.

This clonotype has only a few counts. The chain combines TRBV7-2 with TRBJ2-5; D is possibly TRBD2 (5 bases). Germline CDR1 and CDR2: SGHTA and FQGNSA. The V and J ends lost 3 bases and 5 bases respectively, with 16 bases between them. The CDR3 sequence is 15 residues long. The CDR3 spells CASSFRTLRHETQYF. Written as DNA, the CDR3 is TGTGCCAGCAGCTTTCGGACTCTGAGACACGAGACCCAGTACTTC.

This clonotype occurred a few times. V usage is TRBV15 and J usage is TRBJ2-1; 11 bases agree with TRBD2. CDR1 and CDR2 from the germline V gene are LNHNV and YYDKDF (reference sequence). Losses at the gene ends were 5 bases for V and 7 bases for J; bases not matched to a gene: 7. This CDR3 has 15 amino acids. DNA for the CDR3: TGTGCCACCAGCCGTAGCGGGGGGGCCGGGAATGAGCAGTTCTTC. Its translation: CATSRSGGAGNEQFF.

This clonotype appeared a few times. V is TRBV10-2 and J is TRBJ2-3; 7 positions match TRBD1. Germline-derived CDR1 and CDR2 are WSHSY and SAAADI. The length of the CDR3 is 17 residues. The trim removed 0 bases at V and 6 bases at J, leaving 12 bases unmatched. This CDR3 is CASSESKGAYYPDTQYF. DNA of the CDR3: TGCGCCAGCAGTGAGTCGAAGGGGGCGTACTACCCCGATACGCAGTATTTT.

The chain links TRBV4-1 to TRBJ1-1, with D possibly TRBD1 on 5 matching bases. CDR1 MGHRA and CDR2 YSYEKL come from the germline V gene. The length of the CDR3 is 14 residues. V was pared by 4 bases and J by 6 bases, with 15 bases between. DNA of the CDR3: TGCGCCAGCAGCCCCGGGAGGGGAAGCGCTGAAGCTTTCTTT. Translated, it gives CASSPGRGSAEAFF.